One and the same sample provided the 21 T cell receptor beta chains below, sequenced in a study of shared clonotypes between healthy human individuals. The data were produced by immunoSEQ multiplex PCR, yet TCRdb's version contains in-frame clones alone and is incomplete. The repertoire holds about 2 million clones, with approximately 95% as singletons. CD45RO-negative cells were positively selected for CCR7, leaving out terminally differentiated effector memory CD45RA+ cells. Source material: naive CD8+ T cells sorted from blood. These receptors were collected from a man aged 18 to 29 in good health.

This chain connects TRBV2 to TRBJ2-3, with 11 nucleotides matching TRBD2. The length of the CDR3 is 20 residues. Germline values: CDR1 SNHLY, CDR2 FYNNEI. Germline trimming cut 2 bases from V and 0 bases from J; bases unmatched to any gene: 13. CDR3 coding DNA: TGTGCCAGCAGTGAATCTGGGGGACTAGCGGACTCCAGTAGCACAGATACGCAGTATTTT. It translates to CASSESGGLADSSSTDTQYF.

The genes are TRBV6-5 and TRBJ1-1; D perhaps matches TRBD1 (5 bases). The CDR3 length is 14 residues. Trimming pared 2 bases from V and 6 bases from J, leaving 13 bases between. Germline lookup yields CDR1 MNHEY and CDR2 SVGAGI. In DNA form, the CDR3 reads TGTGCCAGCAGTTACCAGGGACCGTTGGCTGAAGCTTTCTTT. Translation: CASSYQGPLAEAFF.

This chain connects TRBV19 to TRBJ1-1, with 7 bases identical to TRBD1. The V segment lost 2 bases and the J segment 6 bases; nucleotides outside the gene matches: 9. Germline CDR1 is LNHDA and CDR2 is SQIVND (reference sequence). This CDR3 region has 15 residues. In DNA form, the CDR3 reads TGTGCCAGTAGTATATGGAGGGACAGAATCTCTGAAGCTTTCTTT. It translates to CASSIWRDRISEAFF. The full variable domain, completed using reference TRBV19 and TRBJ1-1, is DGGITQSPKYLFRKEGQNVTLSCEQNLNHDAMYWYRQDPGQGLRLIYYSQIVNDFQKGDIAEGYSVSREKKESFPLTVTSAQKNPTAFYLCASSIWRDRISEAFFGQGTRLTVV.

CDR3: CASSKGKDWQETQYF. CDR3 in DNA: TGTGCCAGCAGCAAAGGAAAAGACTGGCAAGAGACCCAGTACTTC. This chain uses TRBV21-1 with TRBJ2-5; the table assigns TRBD2, which was not confirmed against the DNA. TRBV21-1 counts as a pseudogene. CDR3 size: 15 residues.

Comments on this clone: Other DNA sequences of this sample code for an identical CDR3. The CDR3 region is CASSVGASGQETQYF. DNA of the CDR3: TGTGCCAGCAGCGTAGGTGCTAGCGGGCAAGAGACCCAGTACTTC. V and J are TRBV9 and TRBJ2-5; 8 nucleotides line up with TRBD2. The CDR3 is made up of 15 amino acids. Trimming cost V 0 bases and J 2 bases; bases outside gene matches: 3. Germline V lookup: CDR1 SGDLS, CDR2 YYNGEE.

The chain has TRBV29-1 and TRBJ2-7; TRBD1 matches at 11 bases. V was clipped by 2 bases and J by 1 base; unmatched bases: 7. The CDR3 totals 16 residues. CDR1 is SQVTM and CDR2 is ANQGSEA in the germline V gene. Here the CDR3 reads CSVESSGQGGSYEQYF. The DNA for the CDR3 is TGCAGCGTTGAATCGTCGGGACAGGGGGGTTCCTACGAGCAGTACTTC.

The chain couples TRBV4-1 to TRBJ1-2, with 7 bases identical to TRBD1. The CDR3 has 15 residues. Per the germline V gene, CDR1 is MGHRA and CDR2 is YSYEKL. V lost 4 bases and J lost 5; bases outside the gene matches: 10. The CDR3 reads CASSLLAGQIYGYTF. In nucleotides, the CDR3 is TGCGCCAGCAGCCTCCTAGCGGGACAGATATATGGCTACACCTTC.

The chain joins TRBV13 to TRBJ2-6; tentative D call: TRBD2 (6 bases). Germline CDR1 and CDR2: PRHDT and FYEKMQ (reference sequence). The CDR3 has 17 amino acids. V was clipped by 1 base and J by 1 base, with 11 bases between them. As DNA, the CDR3 is TGTGCCAGCAGCTTAGAGGAGGGGTGGTCTGGGGCCAACGTCCTGACTTTC. Its translation: CASSLEEGWSGANVLTF.

This chain links TRBV2 with TRBJ1-1; 7 bases map to TRBD1. CDR1 is SNHLY, CDR2 FYNNEI, per germline. This CDR3 is built from 13 residues. Trimming took 7 bases from V and 8 from J; bases not matched to a gene: 10. CDR3 DNA sequence: TGTGCCAGCAACTACAGGGGTGGCACAGAAGCTTTCTTT. Its protein product is CASNYRGGTEAFF.

The chain recombines TRBV5-1 with TRBJ1-3, with D hard to call. Germline V lookup: CDR1 SGHRS, CDR2 YFSETQ. The V gene lost 2 bases and the J gene lost 0 bases, with 9 bases spanning the gap. This CDR3 spans 15 amino acids. The CDR3 region is CASSFGYSSGNTIYF. The CDR3 DNA sequence: TGCGCCAGCAGCTTCGGGTACAGCTCTGGAAACACCATATATTTT.

The chain joins TRBV6-6 to TRBJ1-2; TRBD1 might be the D (5 bases). The CDR3 runs 15 residues. Trimming removed 6 bases at V and 7 bases at J, with 21 bases between. From germline, CDR1 is MNHNY and CDR2 SVGAGI (reference sequence). CDR3 in DNA: TGTGCCAGCAGGCTTAGGGACGGAGAGATCGCTGGCTACACCTTC. Its translation: CASRLRDGEIAGYTF.

The V gene is TRBV4-1, the J gene TRBJ1-1; D is ambiguous. The CDR3 consists of 18 residues. Germline assignment: CDR1 MGHRA and CDR2 YSYEKL. V lost 0 bases to trimming and J lost 3 bases, with 20 bases between them. The CDR3 nucleotides read TGCGCCAGCAGCCAAGAAACCCCGGCAGGCTATCAGTACACTGAAGCTTTCTTT. Its protein product is CASSQETPAGYQYTEAFF.

This rearrangement joins TRBV30 to TRBJ2-7; TRBD1 matches 10 bases. Germline V CDR1 and CDR2: GTSNPN, SVGIG (reference sequence). After removal of 8 bases from V and 5 bases from J, the junction contained 3 bases not matched to a gene. This CDR3 spans 11 amino acids. The CDR3 is CASGQGDEQYF. The CDR3 DNA reads TGTGCCAGTGGACAGGGGGACGAGCAGTACTTC.

DNA of the CDR3: TGTGCCACCAGCAGAGAGGCGTCCTACGAGCAGTACTTC. Translation gives CATSREASYEQYF. This chain joins TRBV15 and TRBJ2-7; D ambiguous. CDR3 size: 13 residues. Germline V gene lookup returns CDR1 LNHNV and CDR2 YYDKDF (reference sequence). Trimming removed 0 bases at V and 1 base at J, with 4 bases between.

The chain uses TRBV6-5 and TRBJ2-1; D may be TRBD2 (6 bases). V was cut by 6 bases and J by 9 bases, with 15 bases left in between. The germline CDR1 and CDR2 sequences are MNHEY and SVGAGI. The CDR3 extends over 13 amino acids. Here the CDR3 DNA reads TGTGCCAGCAGGTCATTATTGGAGGGTGAGCAGTTCTTC. This sequence encodes CASRSLLEGEQFF.

This chain connects TRBV7-9 to TRBJ2-7; TRBD2 aligns across 12 bases. Germline CDR1 and CDR2: SEHNR and FQNEAQ (reference sequence). The V gene end was trimmed by 1 base and the J gene end by 3 bases; junction bases not matched to a gene: 7. The length of the CDR3 is 17 residues. This CDR3 reads CASSLGLAGAPVYEQYF. The CDR3 DNA follows: TGTGCCAGCAGCTTAGGACTAGCGGGAGCTCCTGTCTACGAGCAGTACTTC. The variable domain in full, completed from reference TRBV7-9 and TRBJ2-7, reads DTGVSQNPRHKITKRGQNVTFRCDPISEHNRLYWYRQTLGQGPEFLTYFQNEAQLEKSRLLSDRFSAERPKGSFSTLEIQRTEQGDSAMYLCASSLGLAGAPVYEQYFGPGTRLTVT.

The chain couples TRBV28 to TRBJ2-1, with D perhaps TRBD2 (5 bases). CDR3 length: 15 residues. Looked up from germline, CDR1 is MDHEN and CDR2 is SYDVKM. V was pared by 5 bases and J by 0 bases, with 11 bases between. The CDR3, as DNA: TGTGCCAGCAGTGGACTGTCAAGCTCCTACAATGAGCAGTTCTTC. Amino acid sequence: CASSGLSSSYNEQFF.

The genes are TRBV7-2 and TRBJ2-7; D remains ambiguous. This CDR3 spans 13 amino acids. Trimming removed 4 bases from V and 2 bases from J, with 9 bases in between. Germline CDR1 reads SGHTA; CDR2 reads FQGNSA. CDR3 residues: CASSSGTTYEQYF. CDR3 DNA sequence: TGTGCCAGCAGCTCCGGAACTACCTACGAGCAGTACTTC. Based on the CDR3 plus reference TRBV7-2 and TRBJ2-7, the full variable domain is GAGVSQSPSNKVTEKGKDVELRCDPISGHTALYWYRQSLGQGLEFLIYFQGNSAPDKSGLPSDRFSAERTGGSVSTLTIQRTQQEDSAVYLCASSSGTTYEQYFGPGTRLTVT.

V gene TRBV5-1 combines with J gene TRBJ2-1; D unresolved. The V gene's germline CDR1 is SGHRS and CDR2 YFSETQ. This CDR3 region has 15 residues. V lost 0 bases and J lost 7, with 14 bases in between. The CDR3 is CASSLANDNYNEQFF. The CDR3 bases are TGCGCCAGCAGCTTGGCAAATGACAATTATAATGAGCAGTTCTTC.

V is TRBV5-6 and J is TRBJ2-7, with TRBD2 matching over 9 bases. Trimming cost V 4 bases and J 2 bases; bases outside gene matches: 13. Germline V CDR1 and CDR2: SGHDT, YYEEEE. The CDR3 sequence is 17 residues long. CDR3 residues: CASSPRIAGALTYEQYF. CDR3 nucleotide sequence: TGTGCCAGCAGCCCGAGGATAGCGGGAGCCCTCACCTACGAGCAGTACTTC.

This sequence joins TRBV1 and TRBJ2-1. TRBV1 constitutes a pseudogene. The CDR3 length is 14 residues. The DNA for the CDR3 is TGCACCAGCAGCCAAGAGACCCTGTACAATGAGCAGTTCTTC. This translates into CTSSQETLYNEQFF.